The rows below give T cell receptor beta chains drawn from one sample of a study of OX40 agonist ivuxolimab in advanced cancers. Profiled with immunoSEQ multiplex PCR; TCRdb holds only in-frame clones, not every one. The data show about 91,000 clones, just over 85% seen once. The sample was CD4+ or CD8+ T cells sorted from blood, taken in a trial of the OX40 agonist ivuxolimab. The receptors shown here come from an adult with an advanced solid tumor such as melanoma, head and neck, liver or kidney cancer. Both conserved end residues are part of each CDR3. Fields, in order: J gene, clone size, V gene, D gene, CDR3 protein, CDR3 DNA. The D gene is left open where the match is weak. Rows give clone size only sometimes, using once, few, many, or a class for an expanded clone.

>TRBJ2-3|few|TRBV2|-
CASSEGGDGTDTQYF
TGTGCCAGCAGTGAAGGAGGGGACGGCACAGATACGCAGTATTTT
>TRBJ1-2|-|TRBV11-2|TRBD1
CASSLVAGGVGYTF
TGTGCCAGCAGCTTAGTTGCAGGGGGCGTGGGCTACACCTTC
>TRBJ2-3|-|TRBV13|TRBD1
CASSSELRGRTDTQYF
TGTGCCAGCAGCTCAGAACTTAGGGGGCGCACAGATACGCAGTATTTT
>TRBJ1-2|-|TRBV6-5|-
CASSSGEPNYGYTF
TGTGCCAGCAGTTCCGGCGAACCTAACTATGGCTACACCTTC
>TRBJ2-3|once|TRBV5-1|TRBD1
CASSQGQGGDTQYF
TGCGCCAGCAGCCAGGGACAGGGAGGGGATACGCAGTATTTT
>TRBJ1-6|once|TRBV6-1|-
CASSPAKDSPLHF
TGTGCCAGCAGTCCGGCGAAAGATTCACCCCTCCACTTT
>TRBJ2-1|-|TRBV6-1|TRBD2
CATLANTYNEQFF
TGTGCCACACTAGCGAATACCTACAATGAGCAGTTCTTC
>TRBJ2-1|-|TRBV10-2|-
CASSEQTTWPYNEQFF
TGCGCCAGCAGTGAGCAAACAACCTGGCCTTACAATGAGCAGTTCTTC
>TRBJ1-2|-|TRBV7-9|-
CASSPGADRDYGYTF
TGTGCCAGCAGCCCAGGGGCGGACCGCGACTATGGCTACACCTTC
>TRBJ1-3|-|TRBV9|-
CASSPHQSSGNTIYF
TGTGCCAGCAGCCCCCACCAGAGCTCTGGAAACACCATATATTTT
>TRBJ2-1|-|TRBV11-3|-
CASSFGSEQFF
TGTGCCAGCAGCTTTGGCTCTGAGCAGTTCTTC
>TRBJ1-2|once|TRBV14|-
CASSQDSRNYGYTF
TGTGCCAGCAGCCAAGATTCCAGAAACTATGGCTACACCTTC
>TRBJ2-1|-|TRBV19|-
CASSIGGSGGNEQFF
TGTGCCAGTAGTATTGGTGGTAGCGGAGGGAATGAGCAGTTCTTC
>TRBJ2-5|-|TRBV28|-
CASSLLEYQETQYF
TGTGCCAGCAGTTTATTGGAGTACCAAGAGACCCAGTACTTC
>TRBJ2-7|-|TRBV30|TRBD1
CAWSVGLGQGGEQYF
TGTGCCTGGAGTGTAGGTCTGGGACAGGGTGGCGAGCAGTACTTC
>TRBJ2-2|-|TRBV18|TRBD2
CASSPGTSGNTGELFF
TGTGCCAGCTCACCCGGGACTAGCGGTAACACCGGGGAGCTGTTTTTT
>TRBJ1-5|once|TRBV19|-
CASSSRDGDQPQHF
TGTGCCAGTAGTTCCCGGGACGGCGATCAGCCCCAGCATTTT
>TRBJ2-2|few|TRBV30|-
CAWSQWLTLTGELFF
TGTGCCTGGAGTCAGTGGCTCACTTTAACCGGGGAGCTGTTTTTT
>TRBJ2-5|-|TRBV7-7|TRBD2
CASSRSGGQETQYF
TGTGCTAGCAGCCGTAGCGGGGGACAAGAGACCCAGTACTTC
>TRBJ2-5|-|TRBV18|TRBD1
CASSPRGTAQETQYF
TGTGCCAGCTCACCTCGAGGGACAGCACAAGAGACCCAGTACTTC
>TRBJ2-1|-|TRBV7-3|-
CASSLRAVDEQFF
TGTGCCAGCAGCTTAAGGGCAGTCGATGAGCAGTTCTTC
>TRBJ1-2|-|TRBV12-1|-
CEQGSVDGYTF
TGCGAACAGGGGTCTGTTGATGGCTACACCTTC
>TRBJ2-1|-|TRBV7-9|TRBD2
CATREEGNEQFF
TGCGCAACGCGGGAGGAGGGCAATGAGCAGTTCTTC